The 24 T cell receptor beta chains below were found in one sample sequenced in a study of CD8 T cells in Susac syndrome. The RNA, roughly 0.45 to 1 ug, was put through reverse transcription using random hexamers. TCRdb recomputed calls from the immunoSEQ multiplex PCR reads with MiXCR, one row per CDR3 protein. Here the sample spans roughly 200,000 distinct CDR3 sequences, 85% to 95% being singletons. Specimen: CD4+ T cells from PBMCs. Receptors were obtained from a human donor in good health.

The J gene is TRBJ2-3, the V gene TRBV20-1, with D unresolved. Trimming pared 0 bases from V and 4 bases from J, leaving 8 bases between. CDR3 length: 13 amino acids. Germline CDR1 reads DFQATT; CDR2 reads SNEGSKA (reference sequence). CDR3 nucleotides: TGCAGTGCTAGAGAGGATCTACCAGATACGCAGTATTTT. It encodes CSAREDLPDTQYF.

The rearrangement uses TRBV12-5 and TRBJ2-3; D is tentatively TRBD1 or TRBD2 (5 bases each). Deletions cut 5 bases from V and 3 bases from J, with 15 bases between. This CDR3 is built from 15 residues. Germline lookup yields CDR1 LGHNT and CDR2 FRNRAP. CDR3 region: CASGPRGPETDTQYF. The CDR3 DNA is TGTGCTAGTGGTCCTCGGGGACCCGAGACAGATACGCAGTATTTT.

The genes are TRBV20-1 and TRBJ1-3; D is unresolved. Germline assignment: CDR1 DFQATT and CDR2 SNEGSKA (reference sequence). The CDR3 is made up of 12 amino acids. The CDR3 spells CSAADSGNTIYF. CDR3 DNA: TGCAGCGCAGCGGACTCTGGAAACACCATATATTTT.

The chain combines TRBV7-2 with TRBJ1-1, with no clear D. CDR3 length equals 13 residues. V was shortened by 5 bases and J by 7 bases, with 14 bases between the two germline ends. From germline, CDR1 is SGHTA and CDR2 FQGNSA. The CDR3: CASSLTTDLEAFF. The CDR3 DNA sequence: TGTGCCAGCAGCCTAACGACTGACCTTGAAGCTTTCTTT.

The chain joins TRBV3-1 to TRBJ2-5, with D unresolved. The CDR3 consists of 14 residues. Trimming removed 2 bases at V and 6 bases at J, with 13 bases between. Germline values: CDR1 LGHDT, CDR2 YNNKEL (reference sequence). The CDR3 protein is CASSQLAVQKTQYF. Here the CDR3 DNA reads TGTGCCAGCAGCCAATTGGCAGTCCAGAAGACCCAGTACTTC.

The V call is TRBV3-1, the J call TRBJ2-5; unclear D gene. The ends were cut back, 1 base at V and 5 bases at J, with 8 bases in the middle. The CDR3 totals 13 residues. Germline lookup yields CDR1 LGHDT and CDR2 YNNKEL (reference sequence). CDR3 residues: CASSQGQPETQYF. The CDR3 nucleotides read TGTGCCAGCAGCCAAGGCCAACCGGAGACCCAGTACTTC.

The CDR3 is CASSPRSHLWNEQFF. The CDR3 bases are TGTGCCAGCAGCCCACGATCCCACCTCTGGAATGAGCAGTTCTTC. This chain joins TRBV3-1 and TRBJ2-1, with D hard to call. The CDR3 has 15 amino acids. Between the trimmed V and J ends, which lost 4 bases and 7 bases, there was a span of 17 bases. Germline-derived CDR1 and CDR2 are LGHDT and YNNKEL (reference sequence).

This sequence joins TRBV4-1 and TRBJ1-6; TRBD1 might be the D (5 bases). This CDR3 region has 17 residues. In germline, CDR1 is MGHRA, CDR2 YSYEKL. V lost 0 bases and J 9 bases, leaving 18 bases between the germline ends. Written as DNA, the CDR3 is TGCGCCAGCAGCCAAGACCCCGGGGGGGTCAGGCTTTCACCCCTCCACTTT. Translating it yields CASSQDPGGVRLSPLHF.

V is TRBV12-3 or TRBV12-4 and J is TRBJ1-1, with 9 bases identical to TRBD1. J lost 10 bases, V lost 1 base, and 4 bases had no gene match. This CDR3 is 13 amino acids long. This chain's CDR3 is CASSLDADRGAFF. CDR3 bases: TGTGCCAGCAGTTTAGACGCGGACAGGGGAGCTTTCTTT.

J is TRBJ1-6 and V is TRBV12-3 or TRBV12-4, with TRBD1 identical over 7 bases. The CDR3 loop spans 15 amino acids. The V and J ends lost 4 bases and 5 bases, in that order; junction bases with no gene match: 5. The CDR3 spells CASSYRGLDNSPLHF. Here the CDR3 DNA reads TGTGCCAGCAGTTACAGGGGTCTAGATAATTCACCCCTCCACTTT.

The chain has TRBV28 and TRBJ2-2; no definite D call. Germline V gives CDR1 MDHEN, CDR2 SYDVKM. With 5 bases removed from V and 5 bases from J, the gap between germline ends came to 9 bases. The CDR3 is 13 residues long. In DNA, the CDR3 is TGTGCCAGCAGTCGGCAGGCTACCGGGGAGCTGTTTTTT. Its protein is CASSRQATGELFF.

The DNA of the CDR3 is TGTGCCAGCAGCCAAGGGGCAGGGACGCTACTTTATGGCTACACCTTC. It yields the protein CASSQGAGTLLYGYTF. The rearrangement joins TRBV14 to TRBJ1-2; perhaps TRBD1 as D (5 bases). The CDR3 is 16 residues long. Germline-derived CDR1 and CDR2 are SGHDN and FVKESK. Trimming left V 1 base short and J 5 bases short, with 17 bases between.

The chain links TRBV6-6 to TRBJ1-2; D remains ambiguous. The germline gives CDR1 MNHNY, CDR2 SVGAGI (reference sequence). The V end lost 8 bases, the J end lost 3 bases, and 16 bases lay between the germline ends. The CDR3 has 14 residues. As DNA, the CDR3 is TGTGCCAGCCGCCTGGACGGTGATTACTATGGCTACACCTTC. Protein product: CASRLDGDYYGYTF.

The genes are TRBV5-8 and TRBJ2-1; D remains unclear. With 4 bases removed from V and 5 bases from J, the gap between germline ends came to 1 base. Germline CDR1 is SGHTS and CDR2 is YDEGEE. The length of the CDR3 is 10 residues. The chain's CDR3 is CASSNNEQFF. The CDR3, as DNA: TGTGCCAGCAGCAACAATGAGCAGTTCTTC.

A single count supports this clonotype. The CDR3 nucleotides are TGCAGCGCCCTCGACAGGGGGCACATGTTGTACTTC. As protein: CSALDRGHMLYF. V and J are TRBV29-1 and TRBJ2-4; 10 bases agree with TRBD1. The germline V gene encodes CDR1 SQVTM and CDR2 ANQGSEA. Trimming cost V 7 bases and J 15 bases; bases outside gene matches: 12. The CDR3 sequence is 12 residues long.

This chain connects TRBV4-1 to TRBJ2-1; D gene unclear. This CDR3 has 14 amino acids. V was clipped by 0 bases and J by 9 bases, with 12 bases between them. Germline values: CDR1 MGHRA, CDR2 YSYEKL. CDR3 nucleotide sequence: TGCGCCAGCAGCCAAGATCTACGGAATGGTGAGCAGTTCTTC. The encoded protein is CASSQDLRNGEQFF.

The genes are TRBV29-1 and TRBJ1-2; perhaps TRBD1 as D (5 bases). Per the germline V gene, CDR1 is SQVTM and CDR2 is ANQGSEA. The CDR3 extends over 13 amino acids. Trimming removed 7 bases at V and 4 bases at J, with 16 bases between. The CDR3 region is CSGGSQDTYGYTF. CDR3 coding DNA: TGCAGCGGGGGGAGTCAGGACACCTATGGCTACACCTTC. The variable domain in full, with the rest retrieved from reference TRBV29-1 and TRBJ1-2, is SAVISQKPSRDICQRGTSLTIQCQVDSQVTMMFWYRQQPGQSLTLIATANQGSEATYESGFVIDKFPISRPNLTFSTLTVSNMSPEDSSIYLCSGGSQDTYGYTFGSGTRLTVV.

This clonotype is a singleton in its sample. The chain carries TRBV25-1 and TRBJ2-2; possible D gene TRBD1, 6 bases. From germline, CDR1 is MGHDK and CDR2 SYGVNS. V shed 2 bases and J shed 4 bases, with 11 bases lying between them. The CDR3 totals 15 residues. The CDR3 region is CASSETQGPTGELFF. The CDR3, as DNA: TGTGCCAGCAGTGAAACACAGGGACCCACCGGGGAGCTGTTTTTT.

The chain has TRBV14 and TRBJ2-4, with a weak D call TRBD2 (5 bases). This CDR3 is built from 11 residues. Germline V gene data show CDR1 as SGHDN and CDR2 as FVKESK. Trimming left V 8 bases short and J 6 bases short, with 8 bases between. In DNA form, the CDR3 reads TGTGCCAGCGGCGAGGGAAACATTCAGTACTTC. Translating gives CASGEGNIQYF.

V is TRBV4-1 and J is TRBJ2-3; tentatively, D is TRBD1 or TRBD2 (5 bases each). Trimming stripped 1 base from V and 0 bases from J, with 11 bases between. Germline V gives CDR1 MGHRA, CDR2 YSYEKL. This CDR3 is 16 amino acids long. DNA of the CDR3: TGCGCCAGCAGCCAAGGGGACCGGCGGAGCACAGATACGCAGTATTTT. This encodes CASSQGDRRSTDTQYF.

The chain uses TRBV20-1 and TRBJ2-5; D unresolved. Germline V gene data show CDR1 as DFQATT and CDR2 as SNEGSKA (reference sequence). The germline V and J ends were trimmed by 6 bases and 4 bases, with 15 bases remaining between them. The CDR3 has 13 amino acids. The CDR3 is CSAPIGPGETQYF. Written as DNA, the CDR3 is TGCAGTGCCCCAATTGGGCCAGGAGAGACCCAGTACTTC.

This chain joins TRBV3-1 and TRBJ2-5; D not resolved. Germline V gene lookup returns CDR1 LGHDT and CDR2 YNNKEL (reference sequence). The CDR3 spans 13 residues. V was shortened by 1 base and J by 5 bases, with 8 bases between the two germline ends. The CDR3 sequence: CASSQGPQETQYF. CDR3 sequence (DNA): TGTGCCAGCAGCCAAGGTCCCCAGGAGACCCAGTACTTC.

The chain uses TRBV4-1 and TRBJ1-6; TRBD1 aligns across 9 bases. With V trimmed by 1 base and J by 5 bases, 6 bases remained unmatched. Germline V CDR1 and CDR2: MGHRA, YSYEKL. The CDR3 extends over 17 amino acids. CDR3 in DNA: TGCGCCAGCAGCCAAGGATTCGGGACAGGGAATAATTCACCCCTCCACTTT. This gives the protein CASSQGFGTGNNSPLHF.

The chain has TRBV25-1 and TRBJ2-1, with D perhaps assigned TRBD1 or TRBD2 (5 bases each). Germline V gives CDR1 MGHDK, CDR2 SYGVNS. The CDR3 spans 16 residues. V lost 7 bases to trimming and J lost 0 bases, with 16 bases between them. CDR3 residues: CASTNEGPHSYNEQFF. CDR3 nucleotide sequence: TGTGCCAGCACCAACGAGGGGCCCCACTCCTACAATGAGCAGTTCTTC.